The T cell receptor beta chain described here comes from a study of cytomegalovirus exposure and HLA in healthy donors. For the study at large: HLA-typed donors contributed around 82 million unique TCRs, which were held in an early data release. Caucasian-associated ancestry cluster membership applied to just over 80% of several hundred genotyped donors.

Note on this clone: The antigen is not known.

13 Jbeta primers and 60 Vbeta primers were used for the PCR. Clones were read by immunoSEQ multiplex PCR, and TCRdb kept only the in-frame ones, dropping some. The table records 200,000 or so clones, about four fifths of them present only once. Study-level results: In a later analysis, TCR association rates varied by HLA locus: DRB1 most, HLA-C fewest.

The sequencing sample was made of PBMCs. This clonotype originated in a male donor in good health and CMV-seropositive.

CDR3 loop: CASRGQGAGEKLFF. As DNA, the CDR3 is TGTGCCAGCAGGGGACAGGGGGCCGGGGAAAAACTGTTTTTT. The rearrangement joins TRBV28 to TRBJ1-4, with 12 bases identical to TRBD1. The CDR3 totals 14 residues. Germline assignment: CDR1 MDHEN and CDR2 SYDVKM. Losses at the gene ends were 6 bases for V and 8 bases for J; bases not matched to a gene: 4.